The TCR beta chain described here comes from a study of regulatory T cells in long-lasting Graves disease. Study-wide results and caveats: Sample size, which was small, may have reduced accuracy. Tissue studied was limited to peripheral blood, excluding thyroid tissue. Under persistent disease, TRBV28, TRBJ1-2 and TRBJ2-5 were used preferentially.

This clonotype turned up a few times. Antigen specificity is unknown. V was cut by 5 bases and J by 11 bases, with 12 bases left in between. The CDR3 has 11 residues. Time point of the sample: persistent/refractory GD, antithyroid drugs over 5 years with positive TRAb. Extracted PBMC RNA gave rise to the TCR library. Peripheral blood, at roughly 9 milliliters, went into EDTA tubes. Arm-PCR of CDR3 regions and iRepertoire HTBI primers were used to build TCR beta libraries. MiXCR, applied by TCRdb to the multiplex PCR reads, yields one record per CDR3 protein. The data hold 650,000 to 850,000 distinct CDR3 sequences, with roughly 30% observed a single time.

Sequenced material: peripheral blood mononuclear cells (PBMCs), taken when the disease was refractory, from a patient treated with antithyroid drugs. The sequence derives from a female donor with Graves disease. The V gene is TRBV12-3 or TRBV12-4, the J gene TRBJ1-1; D uncertain. This CDR3 reads CASSKGPAAFF. The CDR3 coding sequence is TGTGCCAGCAGTAAAGGCCCTGCGGCTTTCTTT.